This T cell receptor beta chain came from a study of technical replicates of blood from four donors. The germline gives CDR1 SQVTM, CDR2 ANQGSEA. V shed 4 bases and J 2 bases; nucleotides not matched to a gene: 5. The CDR3 contains 14 residues. Sequencing used immunoSEQ multiplex PCR; TCRdb keeps in-frame clones, though not all of them. Here the sample spans 45,000 to 55,000 clones, 95% to 96% being singletons. Sequencing was performed on T cells isolated from PBMCs. This rearrangement joins TRBV29-1 to TRBJ1-5; 7 bases are a match to TRBD1. The TCR sequence derives from a human donor in good health. The CDR3 sequence: CSVVPTGGNQPQHF. The CDR3 nucleotides read TGCAGCGTTGTGCCTACAGGGGGCAATCAGCCCCAGCATTTT.